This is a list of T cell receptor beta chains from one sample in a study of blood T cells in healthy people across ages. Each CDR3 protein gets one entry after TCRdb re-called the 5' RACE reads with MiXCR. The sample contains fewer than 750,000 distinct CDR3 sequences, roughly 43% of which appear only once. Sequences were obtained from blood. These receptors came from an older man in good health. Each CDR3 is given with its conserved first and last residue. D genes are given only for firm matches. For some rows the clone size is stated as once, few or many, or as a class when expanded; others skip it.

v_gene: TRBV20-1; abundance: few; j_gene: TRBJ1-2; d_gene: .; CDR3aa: CSVARRGGGYTF; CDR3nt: TGCAGTGTCGCGCGGAGGGGAGGAGGCTACACCTTC
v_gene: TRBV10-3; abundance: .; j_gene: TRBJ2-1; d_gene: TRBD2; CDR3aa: CAISVWRGGEYEQFF; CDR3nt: TGTGCCATCAGTGTGTGGCGGGGGGGCGAATATGAGCAGTTCTTC
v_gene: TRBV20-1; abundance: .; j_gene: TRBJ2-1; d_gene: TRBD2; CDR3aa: CSAETRAGSSYNEQFF; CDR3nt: TGCAGTGCTGAGACGCGAGCGGGGAGCTCCTACAATGAGCAGTTCTTC
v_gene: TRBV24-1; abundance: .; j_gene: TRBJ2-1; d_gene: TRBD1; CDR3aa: CATSVPGGARNEQFF; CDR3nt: TGTGCCACCAGCGTTCCAGGGGGCGCGAGGAATGAGCAGTTCTTC
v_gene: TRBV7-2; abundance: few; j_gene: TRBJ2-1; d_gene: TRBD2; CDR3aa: CASSFTTSGGDEQFF; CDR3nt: TGTGCCAGCAGCTTTACTACTAGCGGGGGGGACGAGCAGTTCTTC
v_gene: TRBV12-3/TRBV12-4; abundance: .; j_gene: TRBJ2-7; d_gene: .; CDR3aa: CASSWVSREQYF; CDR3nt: TGTGCCAGCAGTTGGGTCTCCCGCGAGCAGTACTTC
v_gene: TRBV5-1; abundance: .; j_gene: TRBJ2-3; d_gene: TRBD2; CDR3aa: CASSPNAAGFTDTQYF; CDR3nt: TGCGCCAGCAGCCCTAACGCAGCGGGGTTCACAGATACGCAGTATTTT
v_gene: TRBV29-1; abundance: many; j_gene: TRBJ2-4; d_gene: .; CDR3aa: CSVEEGWEAKNIQYF; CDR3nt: TGCAGCGTTGAAGAGGGTTGGGAGGCCAAAAACATTCAGTACTTC
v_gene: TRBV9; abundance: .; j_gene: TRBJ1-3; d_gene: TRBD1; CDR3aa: CASSPRQGSGNTIYF; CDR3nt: TGTGCCAGCAGCCCCCGACAGGGCTCTGGAAACACCATATATTTT
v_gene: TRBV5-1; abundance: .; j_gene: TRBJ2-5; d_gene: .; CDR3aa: CASSFGTTQETQYF; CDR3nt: TGCGCCAGCAGCTTCGGGACCACGCAAGAGACCCAGTACTTC
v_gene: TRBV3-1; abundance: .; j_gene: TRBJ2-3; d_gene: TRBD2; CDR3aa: CASTILAGGGDTQYF; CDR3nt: TGTGCCAGTACAATACTAGCGGGAGGAGGAGATACGCAGTATTTT
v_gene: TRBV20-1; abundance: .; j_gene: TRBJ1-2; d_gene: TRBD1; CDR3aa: CSALDRENGYDYTF; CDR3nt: TGCAGTGCACTTGACAGGGAGAATGGGTATGACTACACCTTC
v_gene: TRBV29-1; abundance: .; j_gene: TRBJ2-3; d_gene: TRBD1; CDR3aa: CSVIRGTSTDTQYF; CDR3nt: TGCAGCGTAATCAGGGGGACCTCCACAGATACGCAGTATTTT
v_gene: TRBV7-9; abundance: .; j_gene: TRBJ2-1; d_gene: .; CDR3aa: CASSIDSYNEQFF; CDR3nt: TGTGCCAGCAGCATTGACTCCTACAATGAGCAGTTCTTC
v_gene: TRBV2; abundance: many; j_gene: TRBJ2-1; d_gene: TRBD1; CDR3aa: CAFIQRDRGYNEQFF; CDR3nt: TGTGCCTTTATTCAGCGGGACAGGGGTTACAATGAGCAGTTCTTC
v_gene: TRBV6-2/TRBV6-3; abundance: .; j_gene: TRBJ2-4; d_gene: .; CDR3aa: CASSYQRVGSQNIQYF; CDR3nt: TGTGCCAGCAGTTACCAGAGGGTAGGGTCGCAAAACATTCAGTACTTC
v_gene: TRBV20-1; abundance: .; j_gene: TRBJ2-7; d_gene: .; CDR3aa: CSASSRVEQYF; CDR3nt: TGCAGTGCTAGTTCGCGGGTCGAGCAGTACTTC
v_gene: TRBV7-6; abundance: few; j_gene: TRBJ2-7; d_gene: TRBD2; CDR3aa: CASSVTSGGTYEQYF; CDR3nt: TGTGCCAGCAGCGTAACTAGCGGGGGGACTTACGAGCAGTACTTC
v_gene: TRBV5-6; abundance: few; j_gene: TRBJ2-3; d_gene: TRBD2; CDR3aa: CASSLSSGGSYSTQYF; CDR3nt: TGTGCCAGCAGCCTAAGTAGCGGGGGATCGTACAGTACGCAGTATTTT
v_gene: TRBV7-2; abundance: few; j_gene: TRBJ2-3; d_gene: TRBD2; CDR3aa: CASSLVVAGGTDTQYF; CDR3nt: TGTGCCAGCAGCTTAGTTGTAGCGGGGGGCACAGATACGCAGTATTTT
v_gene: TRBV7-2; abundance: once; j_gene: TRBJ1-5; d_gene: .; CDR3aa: CASSSDLSNQPQHF; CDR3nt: TGTGCCAGCAGCTCCGACCTAAGCAATCAGCCCCAGCATTTT
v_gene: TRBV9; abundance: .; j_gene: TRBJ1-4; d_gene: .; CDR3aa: CASSSQGLGEKLFF; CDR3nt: TGTGCCAGCAGCTCCCAGGGGTTGGGGGAAAAACTGTTTTTT
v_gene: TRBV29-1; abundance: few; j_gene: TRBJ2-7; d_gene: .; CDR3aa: CSVLSGSYEQYF; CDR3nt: TGCAGCGTACTTAGCGGCTCCTACGAGCAGTACTTC
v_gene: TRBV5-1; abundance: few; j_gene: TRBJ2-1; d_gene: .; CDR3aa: CASSNSGASYNEQFF; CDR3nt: TGCGCCAGCAGCAATAGCGGAGCTTCCTACAATGAGCAGTTCTTC